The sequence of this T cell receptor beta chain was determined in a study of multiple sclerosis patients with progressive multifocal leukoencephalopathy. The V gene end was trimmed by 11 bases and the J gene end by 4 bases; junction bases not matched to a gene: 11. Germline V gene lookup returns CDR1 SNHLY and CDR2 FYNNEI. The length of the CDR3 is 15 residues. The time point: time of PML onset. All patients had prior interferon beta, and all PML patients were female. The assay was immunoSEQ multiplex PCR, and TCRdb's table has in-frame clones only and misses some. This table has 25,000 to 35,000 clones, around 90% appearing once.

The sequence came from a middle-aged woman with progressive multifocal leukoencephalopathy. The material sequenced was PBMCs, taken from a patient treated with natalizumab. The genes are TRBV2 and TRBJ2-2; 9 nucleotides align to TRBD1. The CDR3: CAGSRDRAITGELFF. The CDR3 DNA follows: TGTGCCGGATCCCGGGACAGGGCTATCACCGGGGAGCTGTTTTTT.